The 27 T cell receptor beta chains presented below share a single source sample, sequenced in a study of OX40 agonist ivuxolimab in advanced cancers. Sequenced by immunoSEQ multiplex PCR; TCRdb stores in-frame clones only, minus some. Of fewer than 140,000 clones listed, 90% are singletons. This specimen was CD4+ or CD8+ T cells sorted from blood, taken in a trial of the OX40 agonist ivuxolimab. These receptors all come from an adult with an advanced solid tumor such as melanoma, head and neck, liver or kidney cancer.

This chain connects TRBV6-5 to TRBJ1-2; D may be TRBD1 (5 bases). Germline CDR1 and CDR2: MNHEY and SVGAGI. The CDR3 spans 15 residues. Trimming removed 0 bases from V and 8 bases from J, with 16 bases in between. The CDR3 DNA follows: TGTGCCAGCAGTTACTCGCTAACAGGACCCCAGGGCTACACCTTC. Translated, it gives CASSYSLTGPQGYTF.

This sequence joins TRBV28 and TRBJ1-3; D unclear. Germline lookup yields CDR1 MDHEN and CDR2 SYDVKM. This CDR3 is built from 11 residues. Trimming stripped 7 bases from V and 14 bases from J, with 15 bases between. CDR3: CASMTIEELYF. The DNA of the CDR3 is TGTGCCAGCATGACAATAGAAGAGCTATATTTT.

This chain links TRBV21-1 with TRBJ2-7; the DNA was not compared with TRBD2, the D call given in the table. TRBV21-1 is classified as a pseudogene. The CDR3 covers 13 residues. The CDR3 loop is CASSKALSYEQYF. The CDR3 coding sequence is TGTGCCAGCAGCAAAGCTCTCTCCTACGAGCAGTACTTC.

The chain employs TRBV30 and TRBJ2-5; no firm D call. The CDR3 extends over 14 amino acids. The ends were cut back, 2 bases at V and 0 bases at J, with 10 bases in the middle. Germline CDR1 and CDR2: GTSNPN and SVGIG (reference sequence). As DNA, the CDR3 is TGTGCCTGGAGTACCGACTGGTACCAAGAGACCCAGTACTTC. It encodes CAWSTDWYQETQYF.

V usage is TRBV5-4 and J usage is TRBJ2-5; TRBD1 is a possible D gene (6 bases). This CDR3 comprises 16 residues. Germline CDR1 and CDR2: SGHNT and YYREEE (reference sequence). V was clipped by 0 bases and J by 3 bases, with 15 bases between them. This CDR3 is CASSLGTGSSKETQYF. The CDR3 DNA is TGTGCCAGCAGCTTGGGTACAGGGAGTTCCAAAGAGACCCAGTACTTC. The full variable domain, in which reference TRBV5-4 and TRBJ2-5 provide the parts outside the CDR3, is ETGVTQSPTHLIKTRGQQVTLRCSSQSGHNTVSWYQQALGQGPQFIFQYYREEENGRGNFPPRFSGLQFPNYSSELNVNALELDDSALYLCASSLGTGSSKETQYFGPGTRLLVL.

The chain carries TRBV18 and TRBJ2-5; the match to TRBD2 covers 9 bases. This CDR3 contains 16 residues. The junction had 11 bases not matched to a gene; V was cut back by 5 bases and J by 4 bases. Germline V CDR1 and CDR2: KGHSH, LQKENI. As DNA, the CDR3 is TGTGCCAGCTCAGGGCGGCTAGCGGGGAAATCAGAGACCCAGTACTTC. Protein product: CASSGRLAGKSETQYF.

This chain connects TRBV30 to TRBJ2-6, with unresolved D. The germline CDR1 and CDR2 sequences are GTSNPN and SVGIG (reference sequence). The V gene lost 4 bases and the J gene lost 3 bases, with 7 bases spanning the gap. This CDR3 region has 13 residues. The CDR3 bases are TGTGCCTGGAAGGAAAGTGGGGCCAACGTCCTGACTTTC. Protein sequence: CAWKESGANVLTF.

The rearrangement joins TRBV21-1 to TRBJ2-1. TRBV21-1 is designated a pseudogene. The CDR3 contains 12 residues. Here the CDR3 reads CASRNRLNEQFF. In nucleotides, the CDR3 is TGTGCCAGCAGAAACCGCCTCAATGAGCAGTTCTTC.

The chain joins TRBV5-1 to TRBJ2-5; TRBD1 is a possible D gene (6 bases). CDR1 is SGHRS, CDR2 YFSETQ, per germline. This CDR3 region has 14 residues. The V end was cut by 4 bases, the J end by 0 bases, with 10 bases between. DNA of the CDR3: TGCGCCAGCAGCCCGGACAGCCACCAAGAGACCCAGTACTTC. Protein sequence: CASSPDSHQETQYF.

The chain couples TRBV30 to TRBJ1-6, with 8 bases fitting TRBD1. The CDR3 length is 14 residues. Looked up from germline, CDR1 is GTSNPN and CDR2 is SVGIG (reference sequence). With 2 bases clipped from V and 10 bases from J, the junction kept 7 bases outside the gene matches. The CDR3 sequence is CAWSPGQVASPLHF. Here the CDR3 DNA reads TGTGCCTGGAGTCCGGGACAGGTAGCCTCACCCCTCCACTTT. The whole variable domain, filled in from reference TRBV30 and TRBJ1-6, reads SQTIHQWPATLVQPVGSPLSLECTVEGTSNPNLYWYRQAAGRGLQLLFYSVGIGQISSEVPQNLSASRPQDRQFILSSKKLLLSDSGFYLCAWSPGQVASPLHFGNGTRLTVT.

The chain uses TRBV11-2 and TRBJ2-4; the D is unclear. The CDR3 has 12 residues. Germline values: CDR1 SGHAT, CDR2 FQNNGV. Trimming removed 5 bases from V and 9 bases from J, with 11 bases in between. The DNA of the CDR3 is TGTGCCAGCAGCCCAGAGGTCAGCATTCAGTACTTC. It is translated as CASSPEVSIQYF.

The chain combines TRBV30 with TRBJ1-1; D is unresolved. Germline V gene sequence: CDR1 GTSNPN, CDR2 SVGIG (reference sequence). The CDR3 has 12 residues. This chain's CDR3 is CAYDPSNTEAFF. CDR3 in DNA: TGTGCTTACGACCCGTCGAACACTGAAGCTTTCTTT. Looking up the rest from reference TRBV30 and TRBJ1-1 gives the full variable domain: SQTIHQWPATLVQPVGSPLSLECTVEGTSNPNLYWYRQAAGRGLQLLFYSVGIGQISSEVPQNLSASRPQDRQFILSSKKLLLSDSGFYLCAYDPSNTEAFFGQGTRLTVV.

The table lists this clone with a count of one. The genes are TRBV19 and TRBJ1-2; the D is unclear. The ends were cut back, 2 bases at V and 0 bases at J, with 7 bases in the middle. The CDR3 is made up of 14 amino acids. From germline, CDR1 is LNHDA and CDR2 SQIVND (reference sequence). CDR3 coding DNA: TGTGCCAGTAGTATAAATGGAGCTAACTATGGCTACACCTTC. It specifies CASSINGANYGYTF.

CDR3 sequence: CASSDGTSGGARETQYF. The CDR3, as DNA: TGTGCCAGCAGCGATGGGACTAGCGGGGGGGCCAGAGAGACCCAGTACTTC. The chain has TRBV9 and TRBJ2-5; TRBD2 agrees at 16 bases. CDR3 length equals 17 residues. The V segment lost 3 bases and the J segment 4 bases; nucleotides outside the gene matches: 6. Per the germline V gene, CDR1 is SGDLS and CDR2 is YYNGEE.

This chain links TRBV4-1 with TRBJ2-2; weak D call: TRBD2 (6 bases). Per the germline V gene, CDR1 is MGHRA and CDR2 is YSYEKL. V lost 8 bases to trimming and J lost 0 bases, with 16 bases between them. The CDR3 is 16 amino acids. CDR3 DNA sequence: TGCGCCAGCCGGGACTCACAGTTCGCGAACACCGGGGAGCTGTTTTTT. Its protein product is CASRDSQFANTGELFF.

The V and J genes are TRBV7-2 and TRBJ2-2; D is perhaps TRBD1 or TRBD2 (5 bases each). This CDR3 is built from 15 residues. V lost 1 base and J 4 bases, leaving 10 bases between the germline ends. In germline, CDR1 is SGHTA, CDR2 FQGNSA. The DNA for the CDR3 is TGTGCCAGCAGCTTAGTAGACGGGGCCACCGGGGAGCTGTTTTTT. Protein product: CASSLVDGATGELFF.

This chain connects TRBV28 to TRBJ1-4; no clear D. The germline gives CDR1 MDHEN, CDR2 SYDVKM. The CDR3 covers 15 residues. Trimming removed 5 bases from V and 3 bases from J, with 13 bases in between. The CDR3: CASSPGEGPNEKLFF. In nucleotides, the CDR3 is TGTGCCAGCAGTCCCGGTGAAGGTCCTAATGAAAAACTGTTTTTT.

The J gene is TRBJ2-5, the V gene TRBV19; TRBD2 aligns across 8 bases. CDR1 and CDR2 from the germline V gene are LNHDA and SQIVND (reference sequence). V shed 1 base and J 1 base; nucleotides not matched to a gene: 5. The CDR3 is made up of 16 amino acids. CDR3 sequence (DNA): TGTGCCAGTAGTATAGGCCTGGGACTAGGCCAAGAGACCCAGTACTTC. Protein sequence: CASSIGLGLGQETQYF.

In DNA form, the CDR3 reads TGTGCCAGCAGTTTATATCGGGGGCCTGTGGCCGGGGAGCTGTTTTTT. It translates to CASSLYRGPVAGELFF. The rearrangement uses TRBV28 and TRBJ2-2; D assignment may be TRBD1 or TRBD2 (6 bases each). Trimming left V 1 base short and J 6 bases short, with 15 bases between. In germline, CDR1 is MDHEN, CDR2 SYDVKM. The CDR3 extends over 16 amino acids.

The chain uses TRBV9 and TRBJ2-3; D call uncertain. V was clipped by 3 bases and J by 0 bases, with 17 bases between them. The CDR3 spans 17 residues. Germline V gene data show CDR1 as SGDLS and CDR2 as YYNGEE. This CDR3 reads CASSGWGSPTSTDTQYF. In DNA form, the CDR3 reads TGTGCCAGCAGCGGGTGGGGTAGCCCTACTAGCACAGATACGCAGTATTTT.

This chain uses TRBV28 with TRBJ1-2; 7 bases are shared with TRBD1. Trimming removed 6 bases from V and 0 bases from J; junction bases left unmatched: 7. Germline values: CDR1 MDHEN, CDR2 SYDVKM. This CDR3 comprises 15 residues. The CDR3 nucleotides are TGTGCCAGCAGGGAAAGACAGGGCGCTAACTATGGCTACACCTTC. Translation gives CASRERQGANYGYTF.

This chain joins TRBV28 and TRBJ2-7, with TRBD1 identical over 7 bases. This CDR3 comprises 14 residues. Unmatched junction bases numbered 9, after V lost 8 bases and J lost 2 bases. Germline loops: CDR1 MDHEN, CDR2 SYDVKM. CDR3 loop: CASHRGEGAYEQYF. CDR3 in DNA: TGTGCCAGCCACAGGGGAGAGGGTGCCTACGAGCAGTACTTC.

This chain connects TRBV6-5 to TRBJ2-7, with D unclear. Per germline, CDR1 MNHEY and CDR2 SVGAGI. V lost 6 bases, J lost 3 bases, and 6 bases lay in between. The CDR3 covers 11 residues. The CDR3 nucleotides read TGTGCCAGCAGCCTACGCTACGAGCAGTACTTC. This sequence encodes CASSLRYEQYF.

The chain combines TRBV18 with TRBJ1-6, with 7 bases that match TRBD1. CDR1 is KGHSH and CDR2 is LQKENI in the germline V gene. V shed 5 bases, J shed 6 bases, and the junction held 4 bases outside the gene matches. The CDR3 is made up of 14 amino acids. The CDR3 sequence is CASSSDRVNSPLHF. The CDR3 DNA is TGTGCCAGCTCATCTGACAGGGTTAATTCACCCCTCCACTTT.

V is TRBV6-6 and J is TRBJ1-5, with D tentatively TRBD1 (5 bases). This CDR3 region has 16 residues. Germline CDR1 and CDR2: MNHNY and SVGAGI (reference sequence). Between the trimmed V and J ends, which lost 7 bases and 6 bases, there was a span of 22 bases. The CDR3: CASTSQEIGEGQPQHF. For the CDR3, the DNA is TGTGCCAGCACCTCCCAAGAGATAGGGGAGGGTCAGCCCCAGCATTTT.

The chain joins TRBV6-1 to TRBJ2-1; 8 bases map to TRBD1. The V gene end was trimmed by 11 bases and the J gene end by 4 bases; junction bases not matched to a gene: 4. Germline CDR1 MNHNS, CDR2 SASEGT. The CDR3 consists of 12 residues. Here the CDR3 reads CACGDRYNEQFF. The CDR3 DNA sequence: TGTGCCTGCGGGGACAGGTACAATGAGCAGTTCTTC.

This clone has a single count. The rearrangement joins TRBV29-1 to TRBJ2-5; D is unresolved. CDR3 length: 14 residues. Per the germline V gene, CDR1 is SQVTM and CDR2 is ANQGSEA. V was shortened by 5 bases and J by 1 base, with 14 bases between the two germline ends. CDR3 DNA: TGCAGCGTTTCGCGGCCTAGACTCCAAGAGACCCAGTACTTC. It is translated as CSVSRPRLQETQYF.